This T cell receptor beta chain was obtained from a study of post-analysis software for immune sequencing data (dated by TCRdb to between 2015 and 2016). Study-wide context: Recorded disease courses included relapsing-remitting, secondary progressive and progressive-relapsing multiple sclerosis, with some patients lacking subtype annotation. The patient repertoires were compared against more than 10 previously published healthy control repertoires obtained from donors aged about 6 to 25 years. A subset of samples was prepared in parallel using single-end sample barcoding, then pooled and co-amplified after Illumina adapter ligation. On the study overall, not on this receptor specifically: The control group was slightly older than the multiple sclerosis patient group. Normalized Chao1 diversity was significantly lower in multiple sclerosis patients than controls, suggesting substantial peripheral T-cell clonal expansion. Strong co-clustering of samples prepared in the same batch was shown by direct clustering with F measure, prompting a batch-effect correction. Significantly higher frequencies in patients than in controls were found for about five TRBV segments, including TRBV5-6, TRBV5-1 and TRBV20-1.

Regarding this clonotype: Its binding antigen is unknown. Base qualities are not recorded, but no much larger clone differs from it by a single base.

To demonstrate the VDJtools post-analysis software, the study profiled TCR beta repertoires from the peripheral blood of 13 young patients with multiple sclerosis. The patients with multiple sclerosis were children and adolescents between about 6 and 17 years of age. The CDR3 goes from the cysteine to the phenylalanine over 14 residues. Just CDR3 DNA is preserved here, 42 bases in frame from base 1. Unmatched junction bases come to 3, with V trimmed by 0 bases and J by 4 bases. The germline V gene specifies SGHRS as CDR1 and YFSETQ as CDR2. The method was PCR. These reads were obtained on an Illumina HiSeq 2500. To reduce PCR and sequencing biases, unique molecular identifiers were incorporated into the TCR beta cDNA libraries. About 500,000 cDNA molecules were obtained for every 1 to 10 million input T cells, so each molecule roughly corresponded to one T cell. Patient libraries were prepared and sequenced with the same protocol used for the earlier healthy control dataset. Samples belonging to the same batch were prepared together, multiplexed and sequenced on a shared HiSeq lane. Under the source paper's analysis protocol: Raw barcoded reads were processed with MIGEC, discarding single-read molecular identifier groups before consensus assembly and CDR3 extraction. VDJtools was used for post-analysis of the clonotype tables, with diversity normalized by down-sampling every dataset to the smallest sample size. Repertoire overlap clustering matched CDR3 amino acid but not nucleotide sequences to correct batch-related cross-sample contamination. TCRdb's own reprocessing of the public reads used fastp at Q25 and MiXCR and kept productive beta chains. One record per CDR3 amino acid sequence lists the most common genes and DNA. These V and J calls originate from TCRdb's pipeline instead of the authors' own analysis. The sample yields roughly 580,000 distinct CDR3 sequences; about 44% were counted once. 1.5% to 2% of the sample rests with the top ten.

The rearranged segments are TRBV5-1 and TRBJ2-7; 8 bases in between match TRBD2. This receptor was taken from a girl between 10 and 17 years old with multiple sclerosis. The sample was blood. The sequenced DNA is TGCGCCAGCAGCTTGGCCGTAGCGGGATACGAGCAGTACTTC. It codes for CASSLAVAGYEQYF.